This T cell receptor beta chain comes out of a study of CD8 T cells in ankylosing spondylitis. Points from the study as a whole: Seemingly characteristic of ankylosing spondylitis blood was a TCR beta motif consisting of about 8 highly homologous variants. Clones linked to disease were reported to show significant enrichment in matched ankylosing spondylitis synovial fluid. Earlier studies detected some motif variants in reactive arthritis synovial fluid and blood.

Germline V lookup: CDR1 SEHNR, CDR2 FQNEAQ (reference sequence). The CDR3 loop spans 14 amino acids. V was shortened by 5 bases and J by 0 bases, with 9 bases between the two germline ends. Generation of TCR beta libraries employed quantitative 5'-RACE incorporating molecular barcodes. Each CDR3 protein gets one entry after TCRdb re-called the 5' RACE reads with MiXCR. The sample consists of over 150,000 distinct CDR3 sequences, around 13% of them appearing once. A few counts support this clonotype. Its antigen is still unknown. The receptor was derived from a male donor with ankylosing spondylitis or in good health (not recorded which). The gene calls are TRBV7-9 and TRBJ2-3, with a possible D match to TRBD2 (6 bases). Sequenced material: blood, either unsorted or a sorted T cell fraction (not recorded which). CDR3 bases: TGTGCCAGCAGCGGGGGACTCAGCACAGATACGCAGTATTTT. This sequence encodes CASSGGLSTDTQYF.